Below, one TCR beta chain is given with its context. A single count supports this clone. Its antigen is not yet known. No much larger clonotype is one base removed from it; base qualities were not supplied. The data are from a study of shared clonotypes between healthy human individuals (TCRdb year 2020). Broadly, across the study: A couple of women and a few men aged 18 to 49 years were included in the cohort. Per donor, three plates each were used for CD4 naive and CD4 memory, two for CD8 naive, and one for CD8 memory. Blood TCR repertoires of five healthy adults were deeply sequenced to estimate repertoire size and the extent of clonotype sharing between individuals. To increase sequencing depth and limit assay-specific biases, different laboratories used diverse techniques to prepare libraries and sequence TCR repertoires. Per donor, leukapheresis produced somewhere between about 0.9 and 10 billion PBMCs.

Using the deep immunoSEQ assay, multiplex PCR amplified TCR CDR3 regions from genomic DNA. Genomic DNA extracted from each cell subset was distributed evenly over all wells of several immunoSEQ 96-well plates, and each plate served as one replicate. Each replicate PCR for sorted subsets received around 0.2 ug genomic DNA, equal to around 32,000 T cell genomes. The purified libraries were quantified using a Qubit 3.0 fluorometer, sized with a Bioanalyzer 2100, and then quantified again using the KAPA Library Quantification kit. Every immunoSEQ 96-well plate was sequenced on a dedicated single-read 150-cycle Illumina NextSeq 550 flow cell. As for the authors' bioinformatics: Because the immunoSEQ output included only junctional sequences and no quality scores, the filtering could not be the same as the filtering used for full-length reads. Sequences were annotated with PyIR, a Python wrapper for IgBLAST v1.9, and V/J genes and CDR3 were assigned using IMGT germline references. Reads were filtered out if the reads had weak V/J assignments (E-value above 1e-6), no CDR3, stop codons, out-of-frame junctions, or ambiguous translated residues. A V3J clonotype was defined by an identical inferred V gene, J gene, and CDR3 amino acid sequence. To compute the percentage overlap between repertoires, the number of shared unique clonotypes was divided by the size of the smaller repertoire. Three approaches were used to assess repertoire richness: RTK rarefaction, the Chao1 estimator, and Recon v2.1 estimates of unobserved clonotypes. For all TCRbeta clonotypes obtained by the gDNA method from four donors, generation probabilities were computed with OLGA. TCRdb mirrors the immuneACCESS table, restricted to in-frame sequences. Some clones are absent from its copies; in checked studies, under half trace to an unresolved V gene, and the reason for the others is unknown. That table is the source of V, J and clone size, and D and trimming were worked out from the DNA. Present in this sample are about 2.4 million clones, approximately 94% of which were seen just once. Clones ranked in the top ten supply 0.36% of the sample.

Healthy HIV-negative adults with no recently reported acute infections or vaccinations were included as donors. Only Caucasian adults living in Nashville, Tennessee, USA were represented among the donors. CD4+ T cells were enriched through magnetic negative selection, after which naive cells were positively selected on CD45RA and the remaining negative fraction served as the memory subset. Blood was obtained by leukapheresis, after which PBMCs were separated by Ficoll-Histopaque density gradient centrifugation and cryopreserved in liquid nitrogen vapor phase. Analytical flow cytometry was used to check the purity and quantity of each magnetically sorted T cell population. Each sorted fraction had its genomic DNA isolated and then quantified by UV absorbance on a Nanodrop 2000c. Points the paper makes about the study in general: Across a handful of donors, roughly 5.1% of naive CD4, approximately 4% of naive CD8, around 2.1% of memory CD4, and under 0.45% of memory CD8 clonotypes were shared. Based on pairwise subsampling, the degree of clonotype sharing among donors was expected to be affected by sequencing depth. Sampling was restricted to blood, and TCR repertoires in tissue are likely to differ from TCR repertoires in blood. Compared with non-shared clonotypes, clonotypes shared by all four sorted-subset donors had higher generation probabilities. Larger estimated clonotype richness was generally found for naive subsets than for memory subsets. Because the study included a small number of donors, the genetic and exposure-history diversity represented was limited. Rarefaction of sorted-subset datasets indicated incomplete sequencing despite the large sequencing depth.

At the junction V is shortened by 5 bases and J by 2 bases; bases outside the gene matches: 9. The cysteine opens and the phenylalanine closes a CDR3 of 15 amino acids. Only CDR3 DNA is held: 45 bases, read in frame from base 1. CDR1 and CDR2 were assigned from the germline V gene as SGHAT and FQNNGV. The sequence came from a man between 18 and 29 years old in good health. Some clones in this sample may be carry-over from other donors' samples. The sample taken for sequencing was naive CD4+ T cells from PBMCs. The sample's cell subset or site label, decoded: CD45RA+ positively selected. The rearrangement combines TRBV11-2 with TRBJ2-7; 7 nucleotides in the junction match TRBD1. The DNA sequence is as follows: TGTGCCAGCAGCCTTGAGGGGGCGAACCCCTACGAGCAGTACTTC. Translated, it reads CASSLEGANPYEQYF. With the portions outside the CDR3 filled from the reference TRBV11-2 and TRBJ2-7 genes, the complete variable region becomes EAGVAQSPRYKIIEKRQSVAFWCNPISGHATLYWYQQILGQGPKLLIQFQNNGVVDDSQLPKDRFSAERLKGVDSTLKIQPAKLEDSAVYLCASSLEGANPYEQYFGPGTRLTVT.